This TCR beta chain was retrieved from a study of blood T cell repertoires in COVID-19. As for the study in general: The origin of the acute and convalescent COVID-19 samples was the United States, Italy and Spain. Sources were T cells, B-cell-depleted T cells, or PBMCs; the material itself was cDNA or gDNA.

Seattle participants joined during active infection and were tracked over time. Authors' processing steps: Nucleated cell number was recorded as an estimate derived from reference gene primer amplification. The repertoire was sequenced with immunoSEQ multiplex PCR; TCRdb's copy has only in-frame clones and lacks some. From that table come the V and J calls and clone size; the DNA was used to work out D and trimming. The sample includes 250,000 to 350,000 clones, about nine tenths of them seen just once. The CDR3 has 15 amino acids. Germline lookup yields CDR1 LNHNV and CDR2 YYDKDF (reference sequence). The germline V and J ends were trimmed by 0 bases and 5 bases, with 11 bases remaining between them.

The sequence was collected from a woman aged 30 to 39 with COVID-19, enrolled during active disease. The specimen sequenced was peripheral blood. The gene calls are TRBV15 and TRBJ2-1; D gene unclear. CDR3 sequence (DNA): TGTGCCACCAGCAGAGATAACGGGTGGAACAATGAGCAGTTCTTC. Amino acids: CATSRDNGWNNEQFF.